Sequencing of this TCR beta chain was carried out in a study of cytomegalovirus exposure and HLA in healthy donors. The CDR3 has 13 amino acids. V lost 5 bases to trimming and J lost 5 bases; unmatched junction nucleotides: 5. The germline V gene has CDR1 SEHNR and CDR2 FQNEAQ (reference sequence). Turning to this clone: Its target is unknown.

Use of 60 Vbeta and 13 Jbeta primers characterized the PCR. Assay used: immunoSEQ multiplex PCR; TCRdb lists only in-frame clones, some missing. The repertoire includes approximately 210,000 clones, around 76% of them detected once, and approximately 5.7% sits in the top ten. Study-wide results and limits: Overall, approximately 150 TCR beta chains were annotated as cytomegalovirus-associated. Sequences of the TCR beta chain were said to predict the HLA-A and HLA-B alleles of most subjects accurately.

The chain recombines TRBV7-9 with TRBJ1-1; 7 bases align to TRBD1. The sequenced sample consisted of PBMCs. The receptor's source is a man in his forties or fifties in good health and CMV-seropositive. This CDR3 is CASSGQVDTEAFF. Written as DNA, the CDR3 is TGTGCCAGCAGCGGACAGGTGGATACTGAAGCTTTCTTT. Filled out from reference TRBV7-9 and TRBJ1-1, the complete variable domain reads DTGVSQNPRHKITKRGQNVTFRCDPISEHNRLYWYRQTLGQGPEFLTYFQNEAQLEKSRLLSDRFSAERPKGSFSTLEIQRTEQGDSAMYLCASSGQVDTEAFFGQGTRLTVV.